A selection of T cell receptor beta chains follows, all from one sample in a study of regulatory T cells in long-lasting Graves disease. TCRdb analysed the multiplex PCR reads with MiXCR anew, one entry per CDR3 protein. The table has roughly 430,000 distinct CDR3 sequences, 21% seen once. Specimen: peripheral blood mononuclear cells (PBMCs), collected when the disease was refractory, from a patient treated with antithyroid drugs. All receptors derive from a female donor with Graves disease. CDR3s include the opening cysteine and the closing phenylalanine or tryptophan.

TRBV20-1,TRBJ2-7,CSAARLAAPYEQYF
TRBV5-5,TRBJ2-2,CASSWGDPSIPGELFF
TRBV28,TRBJ2-1,CASSPRTAHNEQFF
TRBV24-1,TRBJ2-1,CATSDGEAKFDEQFF
TRBV5-1,TRBJ2-3,CASSKDPPDDTQYF
TRBV20-1,TRBJ2-2,CSAHVGLAGVTGELFF
TRBV19,TRBJ1-1,CASSIAYGEAFF
TRBV28,TRBJ1-5,CASSLSDRAGQPQHF
TRBV12-3/TRBV12-4,TRBJ2-3,CASSASGRTQYF
TRBV5-1,TRBJ1-6,CASSLAGSQNSPLHF
TRBV7-9,TRBJ2-7,CASSLMTSGRYDEQYF
TRBV7-2,TRBJ1-2,CASSLDSRGRIYGYTF
TRBV29-1,TRBJ2-7,CSVLAQGDNEQYF
TRBV11-3,TRBJ2-2,CASSPQDNANTGELFF
TRBV11-2,TRBJ2-2,CASRTGLAGGTGELFF
TRBV28,TRBJ2-2,CASTLPGGPGELFF
TRBV27,TRBJ2-7,CASSFLSQTAYEQYF
TRBV28,TRBJ2-1,CASLQTEYNEQFF
TRBV3-1,TRBJ2-5,CASSHLGTGEETQYF
TRBV18,TRBJ2-5,CASSPGLEETQYF